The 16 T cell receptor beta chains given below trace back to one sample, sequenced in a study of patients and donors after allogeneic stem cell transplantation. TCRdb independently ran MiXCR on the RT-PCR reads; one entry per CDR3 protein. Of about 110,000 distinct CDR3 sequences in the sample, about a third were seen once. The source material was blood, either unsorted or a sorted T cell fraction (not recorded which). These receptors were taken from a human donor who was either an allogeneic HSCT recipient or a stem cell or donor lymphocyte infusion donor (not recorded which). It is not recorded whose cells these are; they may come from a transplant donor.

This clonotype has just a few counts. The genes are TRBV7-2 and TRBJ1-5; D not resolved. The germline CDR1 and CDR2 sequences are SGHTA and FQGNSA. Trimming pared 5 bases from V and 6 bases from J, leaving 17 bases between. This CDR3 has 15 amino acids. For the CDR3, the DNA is TGTGCCAGCAGCCCTAATACGGGGAGGGTTCAGCCCCAGCATTTT. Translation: CASSPNTGRVQPQHF. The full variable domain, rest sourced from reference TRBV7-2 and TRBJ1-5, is GAGVSQSPSNKVTEKGKDVELRCDPISGHTALYWYRQSLGQGLEFLIYFQGNSAPDKSGLPSDRFSAERTGGSVSTLTIQRTQQEDSAVYLCASSPNTGRVQPQHFGDGTRLSIL.

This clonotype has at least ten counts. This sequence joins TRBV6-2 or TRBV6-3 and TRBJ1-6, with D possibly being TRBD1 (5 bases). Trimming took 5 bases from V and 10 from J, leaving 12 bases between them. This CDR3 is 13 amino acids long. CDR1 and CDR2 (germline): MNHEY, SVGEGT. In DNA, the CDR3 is TGTGCCAGCAGTGACGACAGTTTGTCACCCCTCCACTTT. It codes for CASSDDSLSPLHF.

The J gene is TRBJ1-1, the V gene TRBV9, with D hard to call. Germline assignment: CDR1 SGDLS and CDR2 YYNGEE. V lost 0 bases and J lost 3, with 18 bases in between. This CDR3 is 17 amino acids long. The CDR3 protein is CASSVGWEAKTYTEAFF. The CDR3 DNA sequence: TGTGCCAGCAGCGTAGGTTGGGAGGCTAAGACGTACACTGAAGCTTTCTTT.

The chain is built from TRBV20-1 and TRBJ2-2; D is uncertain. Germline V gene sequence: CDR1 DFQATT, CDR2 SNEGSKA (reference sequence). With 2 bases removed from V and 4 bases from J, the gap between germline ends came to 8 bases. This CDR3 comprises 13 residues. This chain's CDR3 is CSARRQTTGELFF. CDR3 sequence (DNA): TGCAGTGCTAGACGGCAGACCACCGGGGAGCTGTTTTTT.

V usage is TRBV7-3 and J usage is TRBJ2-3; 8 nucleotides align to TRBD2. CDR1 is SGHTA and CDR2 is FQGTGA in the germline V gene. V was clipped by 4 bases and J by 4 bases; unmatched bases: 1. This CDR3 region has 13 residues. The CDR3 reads CASSSTSADTQYF. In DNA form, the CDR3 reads TGTGCCAGCAGCTCGACTAGCGCAGATACGCAGTATTTT.

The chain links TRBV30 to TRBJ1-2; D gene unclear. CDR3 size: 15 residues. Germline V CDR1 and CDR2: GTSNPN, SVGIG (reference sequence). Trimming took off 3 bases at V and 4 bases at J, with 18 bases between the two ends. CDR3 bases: TGTGCCTGGAGCCCCCTCCGGCGACTTCCCTATGGCTACACCTTC. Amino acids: CAWSPLRRLPYGYTF.

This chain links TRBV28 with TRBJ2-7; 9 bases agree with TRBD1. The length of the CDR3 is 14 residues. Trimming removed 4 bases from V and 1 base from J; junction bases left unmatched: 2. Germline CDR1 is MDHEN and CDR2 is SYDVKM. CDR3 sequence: CASSYGTGSYEQYF. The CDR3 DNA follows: TGTGCCAGCAGTTACGGGACAGGGTCCTACGAGCAGTACTTC.

The CDR3 DNA reads as TGTGCCAGTAAGATCGGCAATCAGCCCCAGCATTTT. Translation: CASKIGNQPQHF. The V call is TRBV19, the J call TRBJ1-5; D remains unclear. The germline CDR1 and CDR2 sequences are LNHDA and SQIVND (reference sequence). The CDR3 is 12 residues long. The germline V and J ends were trimmed by 7 bases and 2 bases, with 6 bases remaining between them.

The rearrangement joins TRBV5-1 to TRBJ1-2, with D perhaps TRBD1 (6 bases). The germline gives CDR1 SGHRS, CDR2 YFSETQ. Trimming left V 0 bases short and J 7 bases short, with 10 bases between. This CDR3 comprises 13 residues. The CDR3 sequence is CASSLVGARGYTF. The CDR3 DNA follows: TGCGCCAGCAGCTTGGTGGGGGCCCGTGGCTACACCTTC. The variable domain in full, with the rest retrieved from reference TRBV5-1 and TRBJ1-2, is KAGVTQTPRYLIKTRGQQVTLSCSPISGHRSVSWYQQTPGQGLQFLFEYFSETQRNKGNFPGRFSGRQFSNSRSEMNVSTLELGDSALYLCASSLVGARGYTFGSGTRLTVV.

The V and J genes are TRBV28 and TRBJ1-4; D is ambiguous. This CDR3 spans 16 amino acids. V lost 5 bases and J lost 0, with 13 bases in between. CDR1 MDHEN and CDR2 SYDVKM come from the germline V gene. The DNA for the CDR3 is TGTGCCAGCAGTAAATCCGGGAGGACAACTAATGAAAAACTGTTTTTT. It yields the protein CASSKSGRTTNEKLFF.

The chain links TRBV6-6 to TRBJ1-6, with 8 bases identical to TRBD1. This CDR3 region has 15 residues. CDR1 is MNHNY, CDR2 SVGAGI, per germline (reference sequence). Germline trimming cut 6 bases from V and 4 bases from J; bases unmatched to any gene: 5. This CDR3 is CASSSGQAYNSPLHF. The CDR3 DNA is TGTGCCAGCAGCTCGGGACAGGCGTATAATTCACCCCTCCACTTT.

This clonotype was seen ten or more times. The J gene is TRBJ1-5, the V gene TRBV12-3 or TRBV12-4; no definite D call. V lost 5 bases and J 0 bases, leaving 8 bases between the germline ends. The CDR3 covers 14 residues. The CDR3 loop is CASSLTDSNQPQHF. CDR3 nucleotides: TGTGCCAGCAGTCTGACTGATAGCAATCAGCCCCAGCATTTT.

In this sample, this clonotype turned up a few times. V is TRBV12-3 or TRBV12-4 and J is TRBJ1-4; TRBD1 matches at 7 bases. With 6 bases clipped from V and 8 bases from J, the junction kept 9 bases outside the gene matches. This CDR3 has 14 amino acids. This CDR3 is CASSRDREGEKLFF. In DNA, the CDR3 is TGTGCCAGCAGCCGAGACAGGGAAGGAGAAAAACTGTTTTTT.

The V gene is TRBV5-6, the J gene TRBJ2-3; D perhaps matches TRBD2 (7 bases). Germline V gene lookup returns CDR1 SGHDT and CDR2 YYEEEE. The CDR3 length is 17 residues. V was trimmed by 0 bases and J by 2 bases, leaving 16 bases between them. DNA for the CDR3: TGTGCCAGCAGCTTGGCCGGGGGGCCAAGGAACACAGATACGCAGTATTTT. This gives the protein CASSLAGGPRNTDTQYF.

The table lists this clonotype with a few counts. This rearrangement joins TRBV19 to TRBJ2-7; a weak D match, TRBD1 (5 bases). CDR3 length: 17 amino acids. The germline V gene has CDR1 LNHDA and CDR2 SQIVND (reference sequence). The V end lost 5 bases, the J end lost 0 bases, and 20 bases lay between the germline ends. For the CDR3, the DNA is TGTGCCAGTAGTCGCCAGTTGAGTCCAGGGCTCTCCTACGAGCAGTACTTC. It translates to CASSRQLSPGLSYEQYF.

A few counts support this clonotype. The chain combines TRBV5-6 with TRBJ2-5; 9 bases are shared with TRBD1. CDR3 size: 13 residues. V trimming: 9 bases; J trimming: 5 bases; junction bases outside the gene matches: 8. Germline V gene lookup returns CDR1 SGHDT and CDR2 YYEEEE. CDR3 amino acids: CATCRQGGETQYF. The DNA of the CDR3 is TGTGCCACCTGCCGACAGGGGGGGGAGACCCAGTACTTC. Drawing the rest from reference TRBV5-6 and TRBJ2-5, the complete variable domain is DAGVTQSPTHLIKTRGQQVTLRCSPKSGHDTVSWYQQALGQGPQFIFQYYEEEERQRGNFPDRFSGHQFPNYSSELNVNALLLGDSALYLCATCRQGGETQYFGPGTRLLVL.